The present T cell receptor beta chain was sequenced within a study of T-cell reconstitution after alpha-beta-depleted transplantation in children. The germline gives CDR1 SQVTM, CDR2 ANQGSEA. Trimming left V 7 bases short and J 2 bases short, with 13 bases between. This CDR3 comprises 13 residues. The TCRbeta library incorporated unique molecular identifiers. TCRdb passed the PCR reads through MiXCR, listing each CDR3 protein once. Of more than 100,000 distinct CDR3 sequences in the sample, 23% are singletons; the top ten hold roughly a tenth. The specimen was PBMCs, mostly from graft donor cells, collected 180 days after TCRalphabeta/CD19-depleted stem cell transplant. The genes are TRBV29-1 and TRBJ2-3; D might be TRBD1 (6 bases). The TCR sequence derives from a male patient aged 2-15 years who had a stem cell transplant for chronic granulomatous disease, so the T cells may come from the graft donor. DNA of the CDR3: TGCAGCGGAGGACAGCTCCACACAGATACGCAGTATTTT. This sequence encodes CSGGQLHTDTQYF.